Listed below are T cell receptor beta chains from one sample, sequenced in a study of OX40 agonist ivuxolimab in advanced cancers. TCRdb keeps only in-frame clones here, not all; method: immunoSEQ multiplex PCR. The sample lists some 86,000 clones; roughly 91% were seen once. The sequences come from CD4+ or CD8+ T cells sorted from blood, collected in a trial of the OX40 agonist ivuxolimab. The receptors here all came from an adult with an advanced solid tumor such as melanoma, head and neck, liver or kidney cancer. Each CDR3 is given with its conserved first and last residue. D genes are given only for firm matches. Clone size is shown for a subset of rows, as once, few, many or a class of expanded clone.

CDR3 protein: CASSVTGGNEKLFF; CDR3 DNA: TGCGCCAGCAGCGTGACAGGGGGCAATGAAAAACTGTTTTTT; clone size: -; D gene: TRBD1; V gene: TRBV5-1; J gene: TRBJ1-4
CDR3 protein: CASSQPDTHTGELFF; CDR3 DNA: TGCGCCAGCAGCCAACCTGACACCCACACCGGGGAGCTGTTTTTT; clone size: -; D gene: -; V gene: TRBV4-1; J gene: TRBJ2-2
CDR3 protein: CASSLELGGRNTEAFF; CDR3 DNA: TGTGCCAGCAGCTTAGAATTGGGTGGCAGGAACACTGAAGCTTTCTTT; clone size: once; D gene: -; V gene: TRBV11-2; J gene: TRBJ1-1
CDR3 protein: CASSVQASNEKLFF; CDR3 DNA: TGTGCCAGCAGCGTACAGGCCTCTAATGAAAAACTGTTTTTT; clone size: few; D gene: -; V gene: TRBV9; J gene: TRBJ1-4
CDR3 protein: CASSYVDGRSEKLFF; CDR3 DNA: TGTGCCAGCAGTTACGTCGATGGCCGGTCTGAAAAACTGTTTTTT; clone size: -; D gene: -; V gene: TRBV6-6; J gene: TRBJ1-4
CDR3 protein: CASSPLGTRSLNTEAFF; CDR3 DNA: TGTGCCAGCTCACCATTGGGCACCCGTAGTTTGAACACTGAAGCTTTCTTT; clone size: -; D gene: -; V gene: TRBV18; J gene: TRBJ1-1
CDR3 protein: CSVAFLPVGAQTEAFF; CDR3 DNA: TGCAGCGTTGCCTTTCTTCCGGTGGGAGCCCAGACTGAAGCTTTCTTT; clone size: -; D gene: -; V gene: TRBV29-1; J gene: TRBJ1-1
CDR3 protein: CASSESRANYGYTF; CDR3 DNA: TGTGCCAGCAGTGAAAGCAGGGCTAACTATGGCTACACCTTC; clone size: -; D gene: -; V gene: TRBV6-1; J gene: TRBJ1-2
CDR3 protein: CAISDGVGSPLHF; CDR3 DNA: TGTGCCATCAGTGATGGAGTCGGGTCACCCCTCCACTTT; clone size: few; D gene: -; V gene: TRBV10-3; J gene: TRBJ1-6
CDR3 protein: CASSEGLAGFMKQYF; CDR3 DNA: TGCGCCAGCAGTGAGGGACTAGCGGGGTTCATGAAGCAGTACTTC; clone size: -; D gene: TRBD2; V gene: TRBV10-2; J gene: TRBJ2-7
CDR3 protein: CASSEEGSQPQHF; CDR3 DNA: TGTGCCAGCAGTGAGGAAGGGAGTCAGCCCCAGCATTTT; clone size: -; D gene: -; V gene: TRBV6-4; J gene: TRBJ1-5
CDR3 protein: CAIRASGDQETQYF; CDR3 DNA: TGTGCCATCAGGGCTAGCGGGGACCAAGAGACCCAGTACTTC; clone size: -; D gene: TRBD2; V gene: TRBV10-3; J gene: TRBJ2-5
CDR3 protein: CASNPGQGRSNQPQHF; CDR3 DNA: TGTGCCAGTAACCCGGGACAGGGGCGGAGCAATCAGCCCCAGCATTTT; clone size: -; D gene: TRBD1; V gene: TRBV19; J gene: TRBJ1-5
CDR3 protein: CASSFRGRPKETQYF; CDR3 DNA: TGTGCCAGCAGCTTTAGGGGCAGGCCGAAAGAGACCCAGTACTTC; clone size: once; D gene: -; V gene: TRBV5-6; J gene: TRBJ2-5
CDR3 protein: CASNSRGQGSGELFF; CDR3 DNA: TGTGCCAGCAACTCAAGGGGACAGGGCTCCGGGGAGCTGTTTTTT; clone size: -; D gene: TRBD1; V gene: TRBV28; J gene: TRBJ2-2
CDR3 protein: CSVGDKNEKLFF; CDR3 DNA: TGCAGCGTCGGGGACAAGAATGAAAAACTGTTTTTT; clone size: -; D gene: -; V gene: TRBV29-1; J gene: TRBJ1-4
CDR3 protein: CASSLEARGGYTF; CDR3 DNA: TGTGCCAGCAGCTTAGAGGCCCGAGGTGGCTACACCTTC; clone size: -; D gene: -; V gene: TRBV7-9; J gene: TRBJ1-2
CDR3 protein: CATSSADRGRTNTEAFF; CDR3 DNA: TGTGCCACCAGCAGCGCTGACAGGGGGAGAACGAACACTGAAGCTTTCTTT; clone size: -; D gene: TRBD1; V gene: TRBV15; J gene: TRBJ1-1
CDR3 protein: CATSRDLGDQETQYF; CDR3 DNA: TGTGCCACCAGCAGAGATTTAGGAGATCAAGAGACCCAGTACTTC; clone size: -; D gene: -; V gene: TRBV15; J gene: TRBJ2-5
CDR3 protein: CASSQAPNQPQHF; CDR3 DNA: TGCGCCAGCAGCCAAGCTCCCAATCAGCCCCAGCATTTT; clone size: -; D gene: -; V gene: TRBV4-1; J gene: TRBJ1-5
CDR3 protein: CASSQVGRETGNSPLHF; CDR3 DNA: TGTGCCAGCAGCCAAGTGGGACGGGAGACGGGCAATTCACCCCTCCACTTT; clone size: -; D gene: -; V gene: TRBV4-2; J gene: TRBJ1-6
CDR3 protein: CASSIGQGAGETQYF; CDR3 DNA: TGTGCCAGTAGTATAGGACAGGGGGCTGGCGAGACCCAGTACTTC; clone size: -; D gene: TRBD1; V gene: TRBV19; J gene: TRBJ2-5
CDR3 protein: CASSSSGGVLADTQYF; CDR3 DNA: TGCGCCAGCAGCTCCAGCGGGGGGGTGTTGGCAGATACGCAGTATTTT; clone size: -; D gene: TRBD2; V gene: TRBV5-1; J gene: TRBJ2-3
CDR3 protein: CASSGGQGVGELFF; CDR3 DNA: TGCGCCAGCAGCGGGGGACAGGGTGTCGGGGAGCTGTTTTTT; clone size: few; D gene: TRBD1; V gene: TRBV5-1; J gene: TRBJ2-2
CDR3 protein: CASGTDLGTEAFF; CDR3 DNA: TGTGCCAGCGGAACAGATTTGGGCACTGAAGCTTTCTTT; clone size: few; D gene: -; V gene: TRBV2; J gene: TRBJ1-1
CDR3 protein: CASSSGPGHLTDTQYF; CDR3 DNA: TGCGCCAGCAGCTCTGGACCGGGACACCTGACAGATACGCAGTATTTT; clone size: -; D gene: -; V gene: TRBV5-1; J gene: TRBJ2-3
CDR3 protein: CASSLGQGDTGELFF; CDR3 DNA: TGTGCCAGCAGCTTAGGGCAGGGGGACACCGGGGAGCTGTTTTTT; clone size: -; D gene: TRBD1; V gene: TRBV7-2; J gene: TRBJ2-2
CDR3 protein: CASSPRGATEAFF; CDR3 DNA: TGTGCCAGCAGCCCCCGGGGGGCCACTGAAGCTTTCTTT; clone size: -; D gene: -; V gene: TRBV9; J gene: TRBJ1-1
CDR3 protein: CASSPGQGIPGELFF; CDR3 DNA: TGTGCCAGTAGCCCGGGACAGGGGATCCCCGGGGAGCTGTTTTTT; clone size: -; D gene: TRBD1; V gene: TRBV19; J gene: TRBJ2-2
CDR3 protein: CASSRREGSNSPLHF; CDR3 DNA: TGTGCCAGCAGCCGACGAGAGGGGAGTAATTCACCCCTCCACTTT; clone size: -; D gene: -; V gene: TRBV6-6; J gene: TRBJ1-6
CDR3 protein: CASSLRTGEGNQPQHF; CDR3 DNA: TGTGCCAGCAGCCTGCGGACAGGGGAAGGCAATCAGCCCCAGCATTTT; clone size: once; D gene: TRBD1; V gene: TRBV7-8; J gene: TRBJ1-5
CDR3 protein: CATSRDRDRGTDEQFF; CDR3 DNA: TGTGCCACCAGCAGAGACCGAGACAGGGGTACGGATGAGCAGTTCTTC; clone size: -; D gene: TRBD1; V gene: TRBV15; J gene: TRBJ2-1
CDR3 protein: CATIPITGSSGNTIYF; CDR3 DNA: TGCGCCACCATACCGATAACGGGGAGCTCTGGAAACACCATATATTTT; clone size: -; D gene: -; V gene: TRBV10-2; J gene: TRBJ1-3
CDR3 protein: CASSPRGDYSNQPQHF; CDR3 DNA: TGTGCCAGCTCACCACGGGGAGACTATAGCAATCAGCCCCAGCATTTT; clone size: -; D gene: -; V gene: TRBV18; J gene: TRBJ1-5
CDR3 protein: CASSPGVRVSGANVLTF; CDR3 DNA: TGTGCCAGCAGCCCCGGGGTACGGGTATCTGGGGCCAACGTCCTGACTTTC; clone size: -; D gene: -; V gene: TRBV5-5; J gene: TRBJ2-6
CDR3 protein: CASSLWEVEQFF; CDR3 DNA: TGTGCCAGCAGCTTGTGGGAGGTTGAGCAGTTCTTC; clone size: -; D gene: -; V gene: TRBV5-6; J gene: TRBJ2-1
CDR3 protein: CASSPQATGVETQYF; CDR3 DNA: TGTGCCAGCTCACCACAAGCGACAGGGGTAGAGACCCAGTACTTC; clone size: -; D gene: TRBD1; V gene: TRBV18; J gene: TRBJ2-5
CDR3 protein: CASSLGTNTGELFF; CDR3 DNA: TGTGCTAGCAGCTTAGGCACTAACACCGGGGAGCTGTTTTTT; clone size: -; D gene: -; V gene: TRBV7-7; J gene: TRBJ2-2
CDR3 protein: CASSAYPWDLAKNIQYF; CDR3 DNA: TGTGCCAGCAGTGCCTACCCTTGGGATTTAGCCAAAAACATTCAGTACTTC; clone size: once; D gene: -; V gene: TRBV27; J gene: TRBJ2-4
CDR3 protein: CASSPGVGNMNTEAFF; CDR3 DNA: TGTGCCAGCAGCCCCGGGGTGGGCAACATGAACACTGAAGCTTTCTTT; clone size: -; D gene: -; V gene: TRBV7-8; J gene: TRBJ1-1
CDR3 protein: CASSAGTDYGYTF; CDR3 DNA: TGTGCCAGCAGTGCCGGGACGGACTATGGCTACACCTTC; clone size: once; D gene: -; V gene: TRBV25-1; J gene: TRBJ1-2
CDR3 protein: CASSAGGYGYTF; CDR3 DNA: TGTGCCAGCAGCGCAGGGGGCTATGGCTACACCTTC; clone size: -; D gene: TRBD1; V gene: TRBV5-4; J gene: TRBJ1-2
CDR3 protein: CASSFSPLGENTEAFF; CDR3 DNA: TGTGCCAGCAGCTTTTCCCCGCTGGGGGAAAACACTGAAGCTTTCTTT; clone size: -; D gene: -; V gene: TRBV28; J gene: TRBJ1-1
CDR3 protein: CASSLGVAGDTDTQYF; CDR3 DNA: TGCGCCAGCAGCTTGGGCGTGGCGGGGGACACAGATACGCAGTATTTT; clone size: -; D gene: TRBD2; V gene: TRBV5-1; J gene: TRBJ2-3
CDR3 protein: CSGGGTGSGNTIYF; CDR3 DNA: TGCAGCGGGGGAGGGACAGGGTCTGGAAACACCATATATTTT; clone size: -; D gene: TRBD1; V gene: TRBV29-1; J gene: TRBJ1-3
CDR3 protein: CASSLNLGTEAFF; CDR3 DNA: TGTGCCAGCAGCCTAAACCTGGGTACTGAAGCTTTCTTT; clone size: few; D gene: -; V gene: TRBV14; J gene: TRBJ1-1
CDR3 protein: CASRTGLETQYF; CDR3 DNA: TGTGCCAGCAGGACAGGGTTGGAGACCCAGTACTTC; clone size: -; D gene: TRBD1; V gene: TRBV28; J gene: TRBJ2-5
CDR3 protein: CASTSPDRGWNSPLHF; CDR3 DNA: TGTGCCAGCACCTCCCCCGACAGGGGGTGGAATTCACCCCTCCACTTT; clone size: -; D gene: TRBD1; V gene: TRBV28; J gene: TRBJ1-6
CDR3 protein: CASSGGQGFPFHTDTQYF; CDR3 DNA: TGTGCCAGCAGTGGGGGACAGGGCTTCCCCTTTCACACAGATACGCAGTATTTT; clone size: -; D gene: TRBD1; V gene: TRBV25-1; J gene: TRBJ2-3
CDR3 protein: CASSKPGTGVGYTF; CDR3 DNA: TGTGCCAGCAGTAAACCCGGGACAGGGGTTGGCTACACCTTC; clone size: -; D gene: TRBD1; V gene: TRBV28; J gene: TRBJ1-2
CDR3 protein: CASSYGQGGLYGYTF; CDR3 DNA: TGTGCCAGCAGTTATGGACAGGGGGGTCTCTATGGCTACACCTTC; clone size: -; D gene: TRBD1; V gene: TRBV6-6; J gene: TRBJ1-2
CDR3 protein: CASSKTGTSTEAFF; CDR3 DNA: TGTGCCAGCAGTAAAACCGGGACTTCAACTGAAGCTTTCTTT; clone size: -; D gene: -; V gene: TRBV11-3; J gene: TRBJ1-1
CDR3 protein: CASSGQGLGNQPQHF; CDR3 DNA: TGTGCCAGCAGTGGACAGGGTTTGGGAAATCAGCCCCAGCATTTT; clone size: -; D gene: TRBD1; V gene: TRBV6-1; J gene: TRBJ1-5
CDR3 protein: CASTRQGANTGELFF; CDR3 DNA: TGCGCCAGCACCCGACAGGGAGCGAACACCGGGGAGCTGTTTTTT; clone size: -; D gene: TRBD1; V gene: TRBV5-1; J gene: TRBJ2-2
CDR3 protein: CASKGGIDYEKLFF; CDR3 DNA: TGTGCCAGTAAGGGGGGAATCGACTATGAAAAACTGTTTTTT; clone size: -; D gene: -; V gene: TRBV19; J gene: TRBJ1-4